This TCR beta chain was captured by sequencing in a study of technical replicates of blood from a handful of donors. Method: immunoSEQ multiplex PCR; TCRdb's copy keeps in-frame clones and lacks some. The sample yields about 13,000 clones, 95% seen once. Germline lookup yields CDR1 SNHLY and CDR2 FYNNEI. V shed 8 bases, J shed 7 bases, and the junction held 2 bases outside the gene matches. The CDR3 spans 14 residues. This TCR was sampled from a human donor in good health. The sample consisted of PBMCs. The chain combines TRBV2 with TRBJ2-1; TRBD2 aligns across 16 bases. CDR3 sequence: CASLGLAGGNEQFF. CDR3 in DNA: TGTGCCAGCCTGGGACTAGCGGGAGGGAATGAGCAGTTCTTC.